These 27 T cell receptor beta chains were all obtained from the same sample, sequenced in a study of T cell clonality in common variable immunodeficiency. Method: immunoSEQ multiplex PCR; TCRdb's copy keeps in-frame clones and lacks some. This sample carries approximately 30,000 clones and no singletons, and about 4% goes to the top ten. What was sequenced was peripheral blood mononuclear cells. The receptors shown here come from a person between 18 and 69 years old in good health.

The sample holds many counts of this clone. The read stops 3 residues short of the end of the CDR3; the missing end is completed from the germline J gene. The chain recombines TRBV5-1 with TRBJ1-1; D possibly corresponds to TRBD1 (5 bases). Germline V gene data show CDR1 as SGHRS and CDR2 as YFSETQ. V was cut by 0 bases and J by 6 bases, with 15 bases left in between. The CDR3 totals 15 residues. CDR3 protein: CASSLDLRGLAEAFF. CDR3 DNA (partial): TGCGCCAGCAGCTTGGATCTAAGGGGCCTAGCTGAA.

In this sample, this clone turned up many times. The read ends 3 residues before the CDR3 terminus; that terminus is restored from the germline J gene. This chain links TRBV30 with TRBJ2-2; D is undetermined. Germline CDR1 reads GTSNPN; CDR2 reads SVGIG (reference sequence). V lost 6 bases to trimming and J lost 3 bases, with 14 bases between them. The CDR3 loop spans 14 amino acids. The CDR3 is CACHARRYTGELFF. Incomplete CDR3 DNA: TGTGCCTGCCATGCCAGAAGATACACCGGGGAG.

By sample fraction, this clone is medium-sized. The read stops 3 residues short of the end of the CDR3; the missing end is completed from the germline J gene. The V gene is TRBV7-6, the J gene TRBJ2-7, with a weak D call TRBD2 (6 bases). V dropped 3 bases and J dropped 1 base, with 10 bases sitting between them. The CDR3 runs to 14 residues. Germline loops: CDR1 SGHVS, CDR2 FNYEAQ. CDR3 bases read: TGTGCCAGCAGCTTGTTAGCGGTTTCCTACGAG. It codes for CASSLLAVSYE. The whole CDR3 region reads CASSLLAVSYEQYF.

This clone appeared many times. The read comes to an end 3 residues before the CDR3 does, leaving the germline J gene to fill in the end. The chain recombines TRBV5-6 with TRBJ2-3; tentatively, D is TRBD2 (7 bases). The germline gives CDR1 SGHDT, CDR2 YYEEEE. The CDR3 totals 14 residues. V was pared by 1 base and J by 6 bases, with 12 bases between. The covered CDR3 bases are TGTGCCAGCAGCTTGCTTACGGGGGGCGATACG. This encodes CASSLLTGGDT. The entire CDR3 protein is CASSLLTGGDTQYF.

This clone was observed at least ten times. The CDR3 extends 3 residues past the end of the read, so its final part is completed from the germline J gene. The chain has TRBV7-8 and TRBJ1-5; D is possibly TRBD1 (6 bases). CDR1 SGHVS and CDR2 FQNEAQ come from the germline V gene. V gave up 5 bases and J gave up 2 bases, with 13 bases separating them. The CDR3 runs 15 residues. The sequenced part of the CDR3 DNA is TGTGCCAGCAGCCCACAGACAGGAGGCAATCAGCCC. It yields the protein CASSPQTGGNQP. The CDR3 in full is CASSPQTGGNQPQHF.

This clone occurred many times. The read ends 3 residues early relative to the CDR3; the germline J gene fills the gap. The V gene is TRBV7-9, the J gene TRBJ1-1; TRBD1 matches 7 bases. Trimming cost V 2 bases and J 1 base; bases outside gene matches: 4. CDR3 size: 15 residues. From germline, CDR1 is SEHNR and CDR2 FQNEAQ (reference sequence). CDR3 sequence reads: CASSLRGGRNTEAFF. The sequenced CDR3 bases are TGTGCCAGCAGCTTACGAGGGGGCCGGAACACTGAA.

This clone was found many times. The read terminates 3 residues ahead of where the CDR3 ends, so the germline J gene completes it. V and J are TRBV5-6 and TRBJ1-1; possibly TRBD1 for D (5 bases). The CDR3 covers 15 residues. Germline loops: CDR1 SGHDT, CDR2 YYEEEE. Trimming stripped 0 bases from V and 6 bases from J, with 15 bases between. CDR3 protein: CASSLVAGWRAEAFF. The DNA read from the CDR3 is TGTGCCAGCAGCTTGGTGGCAGGGTGGAGGGCTGAA. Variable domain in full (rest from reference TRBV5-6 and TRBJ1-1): DAGVTQSPTHLIKTRGQQVTLRCSPKSGHDTVSWYQQALGQGPQFIFQYYEEEERQRGNFPDRFSGHQFPNYSSELNVNALLLGDSALYLCASSLVAGWRAEAFFGQGTRLTVV.

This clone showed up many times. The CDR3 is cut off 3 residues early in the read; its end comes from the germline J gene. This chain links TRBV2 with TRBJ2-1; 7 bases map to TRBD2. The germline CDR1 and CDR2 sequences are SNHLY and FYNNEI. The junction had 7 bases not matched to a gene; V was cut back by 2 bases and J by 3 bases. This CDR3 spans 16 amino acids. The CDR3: CASSESASGSYNEQFF. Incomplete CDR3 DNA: TGTGCCAGCAGTGAATCGGCTAGCGGAAGCTACAATGAG.

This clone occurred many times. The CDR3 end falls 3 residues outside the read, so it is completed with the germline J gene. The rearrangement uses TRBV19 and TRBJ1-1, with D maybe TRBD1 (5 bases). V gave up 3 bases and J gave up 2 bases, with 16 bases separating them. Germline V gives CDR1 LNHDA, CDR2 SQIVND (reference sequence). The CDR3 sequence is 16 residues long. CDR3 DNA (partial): TGTGCCAGTAGTATGGGGCCAGGGAGTGCAAACACTGAA. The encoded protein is CASSMGPGSANTE. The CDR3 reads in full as CASSMGPGSANTEAFF.

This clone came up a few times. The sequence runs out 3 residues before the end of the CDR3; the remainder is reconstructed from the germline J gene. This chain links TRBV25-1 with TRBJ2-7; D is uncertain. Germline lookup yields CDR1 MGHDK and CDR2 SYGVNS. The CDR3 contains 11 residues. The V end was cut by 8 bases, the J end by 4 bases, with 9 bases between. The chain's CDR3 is CASSSQYEQYF. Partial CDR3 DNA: TGTGCCAGCTCCAGTCAGTACGAG.

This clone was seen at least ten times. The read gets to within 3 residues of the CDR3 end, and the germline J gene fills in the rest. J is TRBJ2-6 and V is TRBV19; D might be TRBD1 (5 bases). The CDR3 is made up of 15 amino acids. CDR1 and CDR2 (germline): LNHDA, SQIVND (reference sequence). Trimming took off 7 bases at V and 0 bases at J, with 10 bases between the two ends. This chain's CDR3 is CASKGHPSGANVLTF. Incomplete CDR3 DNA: TGTGCCAGTAAGGGGCACCCCTCTGGGGCCAACGTC.

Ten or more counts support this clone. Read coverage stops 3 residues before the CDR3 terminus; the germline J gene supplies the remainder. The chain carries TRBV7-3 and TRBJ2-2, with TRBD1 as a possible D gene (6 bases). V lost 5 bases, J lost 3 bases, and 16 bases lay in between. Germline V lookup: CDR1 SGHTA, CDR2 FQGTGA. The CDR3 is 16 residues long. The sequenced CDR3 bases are TGTGCCAGCAGCCTAGGCAGGGGACGAGACACCGGGGAG. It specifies CASSLGRGRDTGE. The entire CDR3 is CASSLGRGRDTGELFF.

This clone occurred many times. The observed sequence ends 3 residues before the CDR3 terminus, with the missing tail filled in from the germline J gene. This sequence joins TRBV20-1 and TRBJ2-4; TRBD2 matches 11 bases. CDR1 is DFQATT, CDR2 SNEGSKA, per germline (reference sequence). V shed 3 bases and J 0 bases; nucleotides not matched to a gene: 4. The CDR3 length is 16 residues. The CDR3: CSARGTSGPAKNIQYF. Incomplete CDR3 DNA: TGCAGTGCTAGGGGGACTAGCGGACCAGCCAAAAACATT.

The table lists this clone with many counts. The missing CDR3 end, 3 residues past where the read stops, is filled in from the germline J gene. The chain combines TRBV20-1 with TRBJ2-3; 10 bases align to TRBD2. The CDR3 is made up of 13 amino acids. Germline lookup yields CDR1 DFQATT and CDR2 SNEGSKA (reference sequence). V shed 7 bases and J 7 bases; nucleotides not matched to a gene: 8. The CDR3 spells CSVQAGGLNTQYF. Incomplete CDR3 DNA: TGCAGTGTCCAAGCGGGGGGGTTAAATACG.

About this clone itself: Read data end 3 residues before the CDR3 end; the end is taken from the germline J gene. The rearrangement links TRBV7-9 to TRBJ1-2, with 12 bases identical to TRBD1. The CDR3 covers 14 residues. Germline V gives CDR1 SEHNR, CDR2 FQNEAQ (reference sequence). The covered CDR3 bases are TGTGCCAGCAGCCCCGGGACAGGGGGCAACGAC. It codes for CASSPGTGGND. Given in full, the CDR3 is CASSPGTGGNDYTF.

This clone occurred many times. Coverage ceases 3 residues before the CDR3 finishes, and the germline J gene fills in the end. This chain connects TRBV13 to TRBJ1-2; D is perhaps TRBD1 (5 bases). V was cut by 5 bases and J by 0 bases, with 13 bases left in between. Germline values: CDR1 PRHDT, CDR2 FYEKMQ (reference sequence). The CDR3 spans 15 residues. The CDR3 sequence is CASSLERTSNYGYTF. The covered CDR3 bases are TGTGCCAGCAGCCTCGAGAGGACATCTAACTATGGC.

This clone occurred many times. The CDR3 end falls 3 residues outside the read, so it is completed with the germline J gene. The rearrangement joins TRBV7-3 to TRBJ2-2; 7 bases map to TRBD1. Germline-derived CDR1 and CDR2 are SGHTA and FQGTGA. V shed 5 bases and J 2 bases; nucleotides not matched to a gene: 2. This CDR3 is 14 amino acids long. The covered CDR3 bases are TGTGCCAGCAGCCGGGACAGAAACACCGGGGAG. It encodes CASSRDRNTGE. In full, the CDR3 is CASSRDRNTGELFF.

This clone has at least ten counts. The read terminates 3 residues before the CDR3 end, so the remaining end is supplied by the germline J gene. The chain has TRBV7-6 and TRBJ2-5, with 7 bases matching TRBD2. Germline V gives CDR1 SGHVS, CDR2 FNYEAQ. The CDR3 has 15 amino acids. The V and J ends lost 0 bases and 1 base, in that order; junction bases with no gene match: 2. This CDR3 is CASSLAAGSQETQYF. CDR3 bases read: TGTGCCAGCAGCTTAGCAGCGGGATCCCAAGAGACC. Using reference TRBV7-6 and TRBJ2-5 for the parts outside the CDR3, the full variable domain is GAGVSQSPRYKVTKRGQDVALRCDPISGHVSLYWYRQALGQGPEFLTYFNYEAQQDKSGLPNDRFSAERPEGSISTLTIQRTEQRDSAMYRCASSLAAGSQETQYFGPGTRLLVL.

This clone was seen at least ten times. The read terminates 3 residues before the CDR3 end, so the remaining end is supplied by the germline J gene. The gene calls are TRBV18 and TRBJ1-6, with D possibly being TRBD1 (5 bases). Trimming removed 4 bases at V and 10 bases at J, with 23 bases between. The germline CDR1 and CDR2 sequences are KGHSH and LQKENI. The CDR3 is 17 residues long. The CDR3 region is CASSLQIPRQGDSPLHF. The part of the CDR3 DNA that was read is TGTGCCAGCTCACTGCAAATACCCAGGCAGGGAGACTCACCC. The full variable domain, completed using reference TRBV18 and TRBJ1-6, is NAGVMQNPRHLVRRRGQEARLRCSPMKGHSHVYWYRQLPEEGLKFMVYLQKENIIDESGMPKERFSAEFPKEGPSILRIQQVVRGDSAAYFCASSLQIPRQGDSPLHFGNGTRLTVT.

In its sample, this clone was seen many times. CDR3 sequence reads: CASSMVRFQNTEAFF. The DNA read from the CDR3 is TGTGCCAGTAGTATGGTGCGGTTCCAGAACACTGAA. V gene TRBV19 combines with J gene TRBJ1-1; D remains unclear. The sequence runs out 3 residues before the end of the CDR3; the remainder is reconstructed from the germline J gene. Per germline, CDR1 LNHDA and CDR2 SQIVND (reference sequence). V was clipped by 3 bases and J by 1 base, with 12 bases between them. This CDR3 comprises 15 residues.

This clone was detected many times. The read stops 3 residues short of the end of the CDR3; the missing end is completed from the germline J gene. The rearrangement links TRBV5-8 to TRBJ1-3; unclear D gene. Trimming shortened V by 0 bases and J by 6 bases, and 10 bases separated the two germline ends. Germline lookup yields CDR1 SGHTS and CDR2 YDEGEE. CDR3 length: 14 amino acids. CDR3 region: CASSLGGQANTIYF. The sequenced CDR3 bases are TGTGCCAGCAGCTTGGGAGGGCAGGCAAACACC.

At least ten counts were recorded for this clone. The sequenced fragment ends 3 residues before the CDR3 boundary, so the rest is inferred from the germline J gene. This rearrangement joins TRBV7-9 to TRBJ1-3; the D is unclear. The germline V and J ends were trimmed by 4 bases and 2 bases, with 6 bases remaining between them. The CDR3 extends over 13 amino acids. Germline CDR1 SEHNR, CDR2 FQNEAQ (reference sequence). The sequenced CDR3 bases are TGTGCCAGCAGCTCCTCTGCTGGAAACACC. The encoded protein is CASSSSAGNT. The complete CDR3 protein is CASSSSAGNTIYF. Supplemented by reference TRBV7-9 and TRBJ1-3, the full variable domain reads DTGVSQNPRHKITKRGQNVTFRCDPISEHNRLYWYRQTLGQGPEFLTYFQNEAQLEKSRLLSDRFSAERPKGSFSTLEIQRTEQGDSAMYLCASSSSAGNTIYFGEGSWLTVV.

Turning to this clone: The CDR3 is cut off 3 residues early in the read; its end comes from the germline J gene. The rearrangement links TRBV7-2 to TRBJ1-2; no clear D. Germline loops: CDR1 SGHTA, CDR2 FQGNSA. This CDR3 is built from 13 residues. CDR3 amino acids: CASSLSAAQDYTF. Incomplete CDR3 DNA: TGTGCCAGCAGCTTATCAGCGGCGCAAGAC. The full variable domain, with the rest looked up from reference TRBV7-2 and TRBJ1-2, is GAGVSQSPSNKVTEKGKDVELRCDPISGHTALYWYRQSLGQGLEFLIYFQGNSAPDKSGLPSDRFSAERTGGSVSTLTIQRTQQEDSAVYLCASSLSAAQDYTFGSGTRLTVV.

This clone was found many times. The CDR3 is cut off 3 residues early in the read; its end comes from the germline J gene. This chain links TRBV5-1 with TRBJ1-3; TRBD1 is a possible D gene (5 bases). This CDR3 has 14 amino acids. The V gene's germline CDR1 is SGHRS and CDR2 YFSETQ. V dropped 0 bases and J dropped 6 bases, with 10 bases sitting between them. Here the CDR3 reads CASSLDGQLNTIYF. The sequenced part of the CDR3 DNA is TGCGCCAGCAGCTTGGATGGACAATTAAACACC.

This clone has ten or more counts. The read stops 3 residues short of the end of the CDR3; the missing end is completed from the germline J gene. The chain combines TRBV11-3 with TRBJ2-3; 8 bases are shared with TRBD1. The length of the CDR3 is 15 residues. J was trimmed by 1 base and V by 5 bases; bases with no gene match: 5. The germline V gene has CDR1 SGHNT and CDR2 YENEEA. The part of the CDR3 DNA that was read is TGTGCCAGCAGCCCCAGGGGGCTTGGCACAGATACG. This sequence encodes CASSPRGLGTDT. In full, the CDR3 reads CASSPRGLGTDTQYF.

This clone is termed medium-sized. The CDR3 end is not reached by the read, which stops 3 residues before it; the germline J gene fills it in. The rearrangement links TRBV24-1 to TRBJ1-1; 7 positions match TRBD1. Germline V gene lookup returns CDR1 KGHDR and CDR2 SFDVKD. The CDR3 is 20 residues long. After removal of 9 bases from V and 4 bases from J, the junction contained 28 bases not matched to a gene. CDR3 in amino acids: CATRPGGAPGGSVGGTEAFF. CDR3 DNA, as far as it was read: TGTGCCACCCGGCCCGGGGGGGCCCCAGGGGGTAGTGTGGGTGGCACTGAA.

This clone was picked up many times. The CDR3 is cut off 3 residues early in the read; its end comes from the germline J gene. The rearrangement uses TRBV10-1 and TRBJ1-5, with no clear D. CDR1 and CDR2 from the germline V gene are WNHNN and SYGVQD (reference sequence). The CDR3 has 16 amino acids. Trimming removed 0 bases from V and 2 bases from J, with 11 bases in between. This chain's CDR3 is CASSESKGSGNQPQHF. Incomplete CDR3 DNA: TGCGCCAGCAGTGAGTCGAAGGGTAGCGGCAATCAGCCC.